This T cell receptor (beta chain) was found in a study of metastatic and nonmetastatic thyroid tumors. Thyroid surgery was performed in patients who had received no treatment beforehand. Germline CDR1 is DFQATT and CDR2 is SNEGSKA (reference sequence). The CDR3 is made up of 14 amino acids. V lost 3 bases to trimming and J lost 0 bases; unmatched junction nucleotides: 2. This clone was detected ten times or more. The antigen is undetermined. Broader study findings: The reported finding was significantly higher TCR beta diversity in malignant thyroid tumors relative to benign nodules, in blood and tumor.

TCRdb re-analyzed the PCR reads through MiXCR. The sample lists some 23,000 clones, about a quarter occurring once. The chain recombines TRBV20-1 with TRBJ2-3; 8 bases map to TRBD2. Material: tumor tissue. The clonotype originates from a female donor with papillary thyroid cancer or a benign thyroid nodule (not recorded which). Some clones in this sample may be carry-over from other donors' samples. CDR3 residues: CSARVAGSTDTQYF. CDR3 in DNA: TGCAGTGCTAGGGTAGCGGGGAGCACAGATACGCAGTATTTT.